Detailed here is one T cell receptor (beta chain). Its target is not known. Additional DNA sequences in this sample encode the identical CDR3. V lost 4 bases and J lost 3, with 6 bases in between. Germline lookup yields CDR1 SQVTM and CDR2 ANQGSEA. The CDR3 is 11 amino acids. This sample was included in a study of shared clonotypes between healthy human individuals. Study-level results: A handful of donors had about 5% of their naive CD4 clonotypes in common.

Repertoires were generated with immunoSEQ multiplex PCR, while TCRdb's copy carries only in-frame clones and drops some. The table includes some 1.5 million clones, approximately 98% detected once. V is TRBV29-1 and J is TRBJ1-1, with a tentative D call TRBD1 (5 bases). The source is a man between 25 and 39 years old in good health. Sequenced material: naive CD4+ T cells sorted from blood. Subset of the sample: CD45RA+ positively selected. The CDR3 DNA reads as TGCAGCGTTGGGGGGTACACTGAAGCTTTCTTT. Amino acids: CSVGGYTEAFF.